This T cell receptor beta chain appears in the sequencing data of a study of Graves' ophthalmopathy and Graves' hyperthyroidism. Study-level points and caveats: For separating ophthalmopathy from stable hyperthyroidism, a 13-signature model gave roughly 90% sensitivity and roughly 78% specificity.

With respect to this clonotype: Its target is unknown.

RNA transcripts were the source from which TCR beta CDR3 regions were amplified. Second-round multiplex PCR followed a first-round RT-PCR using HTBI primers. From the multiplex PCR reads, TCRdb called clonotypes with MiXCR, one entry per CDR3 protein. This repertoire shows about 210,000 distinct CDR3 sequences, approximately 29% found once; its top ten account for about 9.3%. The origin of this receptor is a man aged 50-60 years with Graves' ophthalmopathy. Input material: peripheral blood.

CDR3 DNA: TGTGCCAGCAGCCCGGACAGCGGCACTGAAGCTTTCTTT. Translating gives CASSPDSGTEAFF. The genes are TRBV11-1 and TRBJ1-1; tentatively, D is TRBD1 (6 bases). Germline V gene data show CDR1 as SGHAT and CDR2 as FQDESV (reference sequence). CDR3 length equals 13 residues. Trimming took off 5 bases at V and 4 bases at J, with 11 bases between the two ends.